This entry describes one TCR beta chain. The CDR3 spans 13 residues. V was shortened by 7 bases and J by 3 bases, with 14 bases between the two germline ends. CDR1 and CDR2 from the germline V gene are SGHRS and YFSETQ. The sample is drawn from a study of blood T cell repertoires in COVID-19. Measured with immunoSEQ multiplex PCR; TCRdb has only the in-frame clones, and not every one. The sample includes just over 70,000 clones, around 91% of them seen just once. The sequenced sample consisted of peripheral blood. The V gene is TRBV5-1, the J gene TRBJ2-7, with a possible D match to TRBD1 (6 bases). The sequence was obtained from a human donor in a cohort sampled during active COVID-19. The CDR3 loop is CASGPTGSYEQYF. The CDR3, as DNA: TGCGCCAGCGGACCAACAGGGAGCTACGAGCAGTACTTC.